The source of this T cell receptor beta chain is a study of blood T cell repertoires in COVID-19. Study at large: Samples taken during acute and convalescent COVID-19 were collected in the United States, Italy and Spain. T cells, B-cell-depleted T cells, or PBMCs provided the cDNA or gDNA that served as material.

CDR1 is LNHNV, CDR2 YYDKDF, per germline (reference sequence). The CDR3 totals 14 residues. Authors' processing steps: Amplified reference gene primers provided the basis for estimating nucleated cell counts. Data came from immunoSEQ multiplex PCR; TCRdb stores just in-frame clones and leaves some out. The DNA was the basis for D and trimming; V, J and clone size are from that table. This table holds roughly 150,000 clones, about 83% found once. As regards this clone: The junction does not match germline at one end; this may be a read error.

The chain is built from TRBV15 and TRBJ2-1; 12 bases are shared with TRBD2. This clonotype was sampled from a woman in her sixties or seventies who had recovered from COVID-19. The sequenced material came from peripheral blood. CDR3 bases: TGTGCCACCAGCAGAGATCCGGGGACTAGCGGGCCCCTCTTC. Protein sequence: CATSRDPGTSGPLF.